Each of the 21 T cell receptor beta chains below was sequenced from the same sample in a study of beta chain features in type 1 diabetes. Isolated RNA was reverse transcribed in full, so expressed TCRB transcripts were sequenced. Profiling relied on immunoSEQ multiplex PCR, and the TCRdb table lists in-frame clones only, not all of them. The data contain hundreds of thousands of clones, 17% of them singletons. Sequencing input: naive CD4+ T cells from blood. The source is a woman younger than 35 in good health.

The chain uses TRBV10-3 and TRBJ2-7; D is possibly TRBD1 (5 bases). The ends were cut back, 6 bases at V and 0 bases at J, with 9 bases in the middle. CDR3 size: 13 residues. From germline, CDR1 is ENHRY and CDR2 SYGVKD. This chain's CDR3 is CAIREGDSYEQYF. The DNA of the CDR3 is TGTGCCATCAGAGAAGGGGACTCCTACGAGCAGTACTTC.

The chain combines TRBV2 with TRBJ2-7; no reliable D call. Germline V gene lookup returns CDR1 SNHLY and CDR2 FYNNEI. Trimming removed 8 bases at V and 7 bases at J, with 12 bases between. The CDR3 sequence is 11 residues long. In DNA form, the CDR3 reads TGTGCCAGCGTTATTGAAGTTGAGCAGTACTTC. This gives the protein CASVIEVEQYF.

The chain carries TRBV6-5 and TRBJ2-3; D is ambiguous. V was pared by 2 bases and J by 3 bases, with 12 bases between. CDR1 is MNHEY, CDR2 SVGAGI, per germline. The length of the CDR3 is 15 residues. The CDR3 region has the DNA TGTGCCAGCAGTTACGCCCACGCTGTGACAGATACGCAGTATTTT. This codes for CASSYAHAVTDTQYF.

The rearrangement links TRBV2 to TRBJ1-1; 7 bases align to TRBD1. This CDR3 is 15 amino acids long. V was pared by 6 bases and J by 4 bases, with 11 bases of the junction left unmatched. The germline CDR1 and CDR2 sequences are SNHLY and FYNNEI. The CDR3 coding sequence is TGTGCCAGCAGCGGGACAGCAATGTTACGCACTGAAGCTTTCTTT. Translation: CASSGTAMLRTEAFF.

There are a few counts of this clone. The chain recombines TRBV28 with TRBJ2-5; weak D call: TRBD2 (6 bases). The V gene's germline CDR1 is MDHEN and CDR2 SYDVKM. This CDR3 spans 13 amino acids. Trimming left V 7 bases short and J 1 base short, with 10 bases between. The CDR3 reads CASTEGSQETQYF. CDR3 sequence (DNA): TGTGCCAGCACGGAGGGATCCCAAGAGACCCAGTACTTC. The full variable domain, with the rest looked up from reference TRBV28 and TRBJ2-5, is DVKVTQSSRYLVKRTGEKVFLECVQDMDHENMFWYRQDPGLGLRLIYFSYDVKMKEKGDIPEGYSVSREKKERFSLILESASTNQTSMYLCASTEGSQETQYFGPGTRLLVL.

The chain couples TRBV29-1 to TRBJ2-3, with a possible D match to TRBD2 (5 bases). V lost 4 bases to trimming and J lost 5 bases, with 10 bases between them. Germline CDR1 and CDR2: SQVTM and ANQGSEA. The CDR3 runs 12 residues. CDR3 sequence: CSVGVGRDTQYF. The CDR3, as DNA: TGCAGCGTTGGGGTGGGGAGAGATACGCAGTATTTT.

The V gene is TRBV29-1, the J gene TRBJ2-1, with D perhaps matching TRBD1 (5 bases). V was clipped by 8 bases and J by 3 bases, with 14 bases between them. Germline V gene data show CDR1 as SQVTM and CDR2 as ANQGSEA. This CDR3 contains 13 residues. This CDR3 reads CSLARDSYNEQFF. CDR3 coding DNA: TGCAGCCTCGCAAGAGACAGCTACAATGAGCAGTTCTTC.

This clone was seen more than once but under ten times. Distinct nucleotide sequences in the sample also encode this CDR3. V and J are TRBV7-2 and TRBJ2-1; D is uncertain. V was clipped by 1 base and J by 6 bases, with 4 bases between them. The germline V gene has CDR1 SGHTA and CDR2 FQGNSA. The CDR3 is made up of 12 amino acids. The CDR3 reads CASSLGSNEQFF. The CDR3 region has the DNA TGTGCCAGCAGCTTAGGGAGCAATGAGCAGTTCTTC.

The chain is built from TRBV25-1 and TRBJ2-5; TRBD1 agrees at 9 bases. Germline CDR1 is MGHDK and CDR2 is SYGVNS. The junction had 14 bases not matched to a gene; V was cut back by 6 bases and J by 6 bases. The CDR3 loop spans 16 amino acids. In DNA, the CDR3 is TGTGCCAGCAGCAAATACCCGGGACAGGGCTCGCAGACCCAGTACTTC. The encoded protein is CASSKYPGQGSQTQYF.

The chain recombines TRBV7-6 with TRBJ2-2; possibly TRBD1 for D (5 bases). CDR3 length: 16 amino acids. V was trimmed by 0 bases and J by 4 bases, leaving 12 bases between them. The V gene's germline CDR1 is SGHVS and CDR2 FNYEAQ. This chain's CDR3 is CASSLAGQSGTGELFF. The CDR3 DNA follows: TGTGCCAGCAGCTTAGCAGGACAATCGGGCACCGGGGAGCTGTTTTTT.

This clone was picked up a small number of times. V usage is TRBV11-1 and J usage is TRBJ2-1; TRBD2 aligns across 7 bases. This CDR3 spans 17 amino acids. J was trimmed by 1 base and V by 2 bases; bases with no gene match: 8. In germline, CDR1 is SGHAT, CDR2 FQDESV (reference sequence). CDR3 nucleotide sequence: TGTGCCAGCAGCTTAAATGGCGGGAGCGTATCCTACAATGAGCAGTTCTTC. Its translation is CASSLNGGSVSYNEQFF.

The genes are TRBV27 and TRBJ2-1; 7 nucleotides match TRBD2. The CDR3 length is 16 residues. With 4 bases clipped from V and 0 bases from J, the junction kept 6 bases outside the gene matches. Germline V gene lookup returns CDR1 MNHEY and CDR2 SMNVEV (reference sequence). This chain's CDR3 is CASSSVASGSYNEQFF. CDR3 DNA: TGTGCCAGCAGTTCGGTGGCTAGCGGCTCCTACAATGAGCAGTTCTTC.

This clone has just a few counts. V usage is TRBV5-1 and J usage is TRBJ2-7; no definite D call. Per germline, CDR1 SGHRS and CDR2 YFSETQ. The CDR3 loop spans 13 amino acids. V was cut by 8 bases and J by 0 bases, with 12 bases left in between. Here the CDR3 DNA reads TGCGCCAGTCGTAACTGGGGCTCCTACGAGCAGTACTTC. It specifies CASRNWGSYEQYF.

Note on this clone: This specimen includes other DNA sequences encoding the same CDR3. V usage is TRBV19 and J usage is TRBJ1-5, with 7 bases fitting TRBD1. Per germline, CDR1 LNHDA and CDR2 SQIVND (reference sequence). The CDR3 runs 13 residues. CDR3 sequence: CASTGQGDQPQHF. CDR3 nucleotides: TGTGCGTCGACAGGGCAGGGGGATCAGCCCCAGCATTTT. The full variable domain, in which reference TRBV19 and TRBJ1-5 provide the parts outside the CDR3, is DGGITQSPKYLFRKEGQNVTLSCEQNLNHDAMYWYRQDPGQGLRLIYYSQIVNDFQKGDIAEGYSVSREKKESFPLTVTSAQKNPTAFYLCASTGQGDQPQHFGDGTRLSIL.

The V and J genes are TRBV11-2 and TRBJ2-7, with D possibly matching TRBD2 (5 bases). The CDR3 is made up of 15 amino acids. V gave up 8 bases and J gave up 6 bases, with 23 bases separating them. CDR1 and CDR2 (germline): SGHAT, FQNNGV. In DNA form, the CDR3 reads TGTGCCAGCGGCCCCAAAGAGGGAGCCCGGCGCGAGCAGTACTTC. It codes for CASGPKEGARREQYF. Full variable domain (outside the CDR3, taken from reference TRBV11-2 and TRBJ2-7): EAGVAQSPRYKIIEKRQSVAFWCNPISGHATLYWYQQILGQGPKLLIQFQNNGVVDDSQLPKDRFSAERLKGVDSTLKIQPAKLEDSAVYLCASGPKEGARREQYFGPGTRLTVT.

CDR3 DNA: TGTGCCAGCAGCTCGCATATAGCGGGAGAGACAAACATTCAGTACTTC. Encoded protein: CASSSHIAGETNIQYF. The chain links TRBV7-8 to TRBJ2-4; 9 bases map to TRBD2. Germline V gene sequence: CDR1 SGHVS, CDR2 FQNEAQ. Unmatched junction bases numbered 10, after V lost 4 bases and J lost 6 bases. This CDR3 spans 16 amino acids. The full variable domain, in which reference TRBV7-8 and TRBJ2-4 provide the parts outside the CDR3, is GAGVSQSPRYKVAKRGQDVALRCDPISGHVSLFWYQQALGQGPEFLTYFQNEAQLDKSGLPSDRFFAERPEGSVSTLKIQRTQQEDSAVYLCASSSHIAGETNIQYFGAGTRLSVL.

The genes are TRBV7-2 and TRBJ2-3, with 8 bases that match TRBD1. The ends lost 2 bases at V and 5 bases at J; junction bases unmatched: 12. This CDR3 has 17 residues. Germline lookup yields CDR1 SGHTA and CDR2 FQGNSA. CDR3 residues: CASSLLIFSGGVDTQYF. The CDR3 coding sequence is TGTGCCAGCAGCTTATTAATCTTCTCAGGGGGCGTAGATACGCAGTATTTT.

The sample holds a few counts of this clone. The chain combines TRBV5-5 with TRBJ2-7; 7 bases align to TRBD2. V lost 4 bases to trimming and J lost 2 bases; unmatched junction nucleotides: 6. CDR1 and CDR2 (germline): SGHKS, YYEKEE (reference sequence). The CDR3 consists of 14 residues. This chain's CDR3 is CASSAASGAYEQYF. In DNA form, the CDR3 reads TGTGCCAGCAGCGCAGCTAGCGGTGCCTACGAGCAGTACTTC.

The CDR3 here is CASSKRGRDNQPQHF. CDR3 DNA: TGTGCCAGCAGTAAGAGGGGGAGAGACAATCAGCCCCAGCATTTT. This chain connects TRBV28 to TRBJ1-5; tentatively, D is TRBD1 (6 bases). Per the germline V gene, CDR1 is MDHEN and CDR2 is SYDVKM. CDR3 length: 15 amino acids. The V gene lost 5 bases and the J gene lost 3 bases, with 14 bases spanning the gap.

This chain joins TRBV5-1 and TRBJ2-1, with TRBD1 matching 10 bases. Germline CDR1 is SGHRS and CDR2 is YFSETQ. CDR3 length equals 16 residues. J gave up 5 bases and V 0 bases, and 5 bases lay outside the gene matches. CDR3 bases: TGCGCCAGCAGCTTGGGCGGGACAGGGGCTCACAATGAGCAGTTCTTC. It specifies CASSLGGTGAHNEQFF.

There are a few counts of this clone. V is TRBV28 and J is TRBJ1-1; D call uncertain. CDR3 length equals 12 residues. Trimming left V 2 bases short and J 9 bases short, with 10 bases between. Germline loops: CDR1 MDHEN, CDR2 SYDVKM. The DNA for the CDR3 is TGTGCCAGCAGTTTAGGATCGGTGCAAGCTTTCTTT. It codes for CASSLGSVQAFF. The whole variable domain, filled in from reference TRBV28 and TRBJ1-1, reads DVKVTQSSRYLVKRTGEKVFLECVQDMDHENMFWYRQDPGLGLRLIYFSYDVKMKEKGDIPEGYSVSREKKERFSLILESASTNQTSMYLCASSLGSVQAFFGQGTRLTVV.